These 27 T cell receptor beta chains were all obtained from the same sample, sequenced in a study of T-cell memory formation after mild COVID-19. TCRdb used MiXCR to reprocess the 5' RACE reads, holding one entry per CDR3 protein. Altogether hundreds of thousands of distinct CDR3 sequences are present, about 23% being singletons, with the ten largest covering under 15%. Sequencing used PBMCs or a T cell subset sorted from them (not recorded which). Source of these receptors: an adult woman who had mild COVID-19 (a few samples of this study predate the infection). Cell type and time point are not known.

This chain connects TRBV5-6 to TRBJ2-1; TRBD2 is a possible D gene (5 bases). In germline, CDR1 is SGHDT, CDR2 YYEEEE. Trimming cost V 4 bases and J 2 bases, with 10 bases left between them. The CDR3 has 14 residues. This CDR3 reads CASSPAEAYNEQFF. The CDR3 nucleotides read TGTGCCAGCAGCCCCGCGGAGGCCTACAATGAGCAGTTCTTC. The full variable domain, its missing parts supplied by reference TRBV5-6 and TRBJ2-1, is DAGVTQSPTHLIKTRGQQVTLRCSPKSGHDTVSWYQQALGQGPQFIFQYYEEEERQRGNFPDRFSGHQFPNYSSELNVNALLLGDSALYLCASSPAEAYNEQFFGPGTRLTVL.

The chain has TRBV3-1 and TRBJ2-1, with TRBD2 as a possible D gene (6 bases). The germline V and J ends were trimmed by 4 bases and 4 bases, with 17 bases remaining between them. In germline, CDR1 is LGHDT, CDR2 YNNKEL (reference sequence). This CDR3 region has 16 residues. Written as DNA, the CDR3 is TGTGCCAGCAGCCGGCCCGGGACTGGTGCATACAATGAGCAGTTCTTC. This translates into CASSRPGTGAYNEQFF.

Only a few counts were recorded for this clonotype. The chain combines TRBV5-1 with TRBJ2-3, with D maybe TRBD2 (6 bases). This CDR3 has 17 amino acids. Trimming removed 3 bases from V and 0 bases from J, with 17 bases in between. From germline, CDR1 is SGHRS and CDR2 YFSETQ. This chain's CDR3 is CASSSLGTSGSTDTQYF. CDR3 nucleotides: TGCGCCAGCAGCTCCCTCGGGACTTCCGGTAGCACAGATACGCAGTATTTT.

This chain uses TRBV7-2 with TRBJ2-3; TRBD2 agrees at 10 bases. V lost 0 bases to trimming and J lost 2 bases; unmatched junction nucleotides: 2. CDR1 is SGHTA, CDR2 FQGNSA, per germline. CDR3 size: 16 residues. CDR3 bases: TGTGCCAGCAGCTTAGCCGGGACTAGCGTCACAGATACGCAGTATTTT. Protein: CASSLAGTSVTDTQYF.

The chain is built from TRBV24-1 and TRBJ2-3; 10 nucleotides align to TRBD2. CDR1 and CDR2 from the germline V gene are KGHDR and SFDVKD. The CDR3 consists of 15 residues. V dropped 3 bases and J dropped 5; count of bases not matched to a gene: 4. This CDR3 reads CATSDERGGKDTQYF. The CDR3 DNA follows: TGTGCCACCAGTGATGAGCGGGGGGGTAAAGATACGCAGTATTTT.

This clonotype occurred a few times. J is TRBJ1-1 and V is TRBV5-1; 7 nucleotides align to TRBD1. CDR3 length: 15 residues. Germline V gives CDR1 SGHRS, CDR2 YFSETQ. The ends lost 1 base at V and 2 bases at J; junction bases unmatched: 5. The CDR3 spells CASSLKQGLNTEAFF. DNA of the CDR3: TGCGCCAGCAGCTTGAAACAGGGGCTAAACACTGAAGCTTTCTTT.

The chain carries TRBV6-5 and TRBJ2-1; D is perhaps TRBD1 or TRBD2 (5 bases each). CDR1 and CDR2 from the germline V gene are MNHEY and SVGAGI. The length of the CDR3 is 15 residues. V lost 5 bases and J lost 0, with 11 bases in between. The CDR3 bases are TGTGCCAGCAGTCGTGGGGGAAACTCCTACAATGAGCAGTTCTTC. It yields the protein CASSRGGNSYNEQFF.

The chain has TRBV5-4 and TRBJ2-1; possibly TRBD1 for D (6 bases). Germline assignment: CDR1 SGHNT and CDR2 YYREEE (reference sequence). V was trimmed by 3 bases and J by 4 bases, leaving 14 bases between them. The CDR3 extends over 15 amino acids. The CDR3 sequence is CASSSSQGMYNEQFF. As DNA, the CDR3 is TGTGCCAGCAGCTCGTCGCAGGGGATGTACAATGAGCAGTTCTTC.

There are a few counts of this clonotype. The chain recombines TRBV12-3 or TRBV12-4 with TRBJ2-1, with 7 bases lining up with TRBD1. Unmatched junction bases numbered 11, after V lost 8 bases and J lost 4 bases. The CDR3 runs to 15 residues. The CDR3 nucleotides are TGTGCCAGCGGCCAAACCGGGACAGCTTACAATGAGCAGTTCTTC. This codes for CASGQTGTAYNEQFF.

The chain couples TRBV24-1 to TRBJ2-7, with 7 bases matching TRBD1. Trimming removed 7 bases from V and 3 bases from J; junction bases left unmatched: 2. This CDR3 has 12 amino acids. Germline CDR1 and CDR2: KGHDR and SFDVKD. CDR3 loop: CATSGTDYEQYF. The CDR3 bases are TGTGCCACCAGCGGGACAGACTACGAGCAGTACTTC.

V gene TRBV12-3 or TRBV12-4 combines with J gene TRBJ1-2, with TRBD1 as a possible D gene (5 bases). The V end lost 6 bases, the J end lost 8 bases, and 16 bases lay between the germline ends. The CDR3 spans 13 residues. CDR3 DNA sequence: TGTGCCAGCAGCCCAGGGATGAGGGGAGGCTACACCTTC. This gives the protein CASSPGMRGGYTF.

This clonotype has only a few counts. V usage is TRBV9 and J usage is TRBJ2-1; perhaps D is TRBD1 or TRBD2 (7 bases each). This CDR3 is 17 amino acids long. V gave up 7 bases and J gave up 2 bases, with 22 bases separating them. Per germline, CDR1 SGDLS and CDR2 YYNGEE. The CDR3 coding sequence is TGTGCCAGCTCGGGGGGTATGTGGGACAGCACCTACAATGAGCAGTTCTTC. Translating it yields CASSGGMWDSTYNEQFF.

This sequence joins TRBV2 and TRBJ1-1; no clear D. Per germline, CDR1 SNHLY and CDR2 FYNNEI. Trimming cost V 3 bases and J 7 bases, with 6 bases left between them. This CDR3 has 11 residues. CDR3 in amino acids: CASSDSVEAFF. The CDR3 bases are TGTGCCAGCAGTGATTCTGTTGAAGCTTTCTTT.

This clonotype was counted a few times. The chain carries TRBV30 and TRBJ1-3, with 7 bases that match TRBD1. Looked up from germline, CDR1 is GTSNPN and CDR2 is SVGIG (reference sequence). After removal of 4 bases from V and 0 bases from J, the junction contained 0 bases not matched to a gene. This CDR3 comprises 13 residues. CDR3 region: CAWNRGSGNTIYF. CDR3 DNA: TGTGCCTGGAACAGGGGCTCTGGAAACACCATATATTTT.

The CDR3 bases are TGTGCCAGCAGCCATGGGACAGAAGAGACCCAGTACTTC. This gives the protein CASSHGTEETQYF. The chain uses TRBV3-1 and TRBJ2-5, with 7 positions matching TRBD1. V lost 3 bases and J lost 3; bases outside the gene matches: 1. The length of the CDR3 is 13 residues. Germline CDR1 reads LGHDT; CDR2 reads YNNKEL (reference sequence).

The sample holds a few counts of this clonotype. The chain is built from TRBV27 and TRBJ2-7, with 7 bases aligning to TRBD2. Germline trimming cut 6 bases from V and 5 bases from J; bases unmatched to any gene: 10. CDR3 length: 14 amino acids. CDR1 and CDR2 from the germline V gene are MNHEY and SMNVEV (reference sequence). CDR3 coding DNA: TGTGCCAGCAGCCGATACGGGGGGAGCGACGAGCAGTACTTC. It is translated as CASSRYGGSDEQYF.

This clonotype was counted only a few times. J is TRBJ2-1 and V is TRBV7-8; TRBD2 aligns across 11 bases. Trimming removed 1 base from V and 0 bases from J; junction bases left unmatched: 5. Germline values: CDR1 SGHVS, CDR2 FQNEAQ. The CDR3 extends over 18 amino acids. The CDR3 sequence: CASSLVTSGTSSYNEQFF. The CDR3 DNA follows: TGTGCCAGCAGCTTAGTGACTAGCGGGACGAGCTCCTACAATGAGCAGTTCTTC.

The chain links TRBV5-1 to TRBJ2-5; possibly TRBD2 for D (6 bases). Germline CDR1 reads SGHRS; CDR2 reads YFSETQ. The ends were cut back, 4 bases at V and 1 base at J, with 14 bases in the middle. The CDR3 loop spans 15 amino acids. The CDR3 is CASSPTLAPQETQYF. Here the CDR3 DNA reads TGCGCCAGCAGCCCAACCCTAGCGCCCCAAGAGACCCAGTACTTC. Using reference TRBV5-1 and TRBJ2-5 for the parts outside the CDR3, the full variable domain is KAGVTQTPRYLIKTRGQQVTLSCSPISGHRSVSWYQQTPGQGLQFLFEYFSETQRNKGNFPGRFSGRQFSNSRSEMNVSTLELGDSALYLCASSPTLAPQETQYFGPGTRLLVL.

CDR3 sequence reads: CASSLGGGTSAFF. Written as DNA, the CDR3 is TGTGCCAGCAGCTTAGGGGGAGGCACTTCAGCTTTCTTT. The rearrangement uses TRBV7-2 and TRBJ1-1; D not certain. The CDR3 loop spans 13 amino acids. The V end was cut by 1 base, the J end by 10 bases, with 13 bases between. Germline CDR1 reads SGHTA; CDR2 reads FQGNSA.

The V gene is TRBV10-3, the J gene TRBJ1-2; 8 nucleotides align to TRBD1. With 5 bases clipped from V and 7 bases from J, the junction kept 6 bases outside the gene matches. The CDR3 runs to 13 residues. The germline V gene encodes CDR1 ENHRY and CDR2 SYGVKD. The CDR3 bases are TGTGCCATCAGTCCGACAGGGGATAGTGGCTACACCTTC. This gives the protein CAISPTGDSGYTF.

This clonotype was counted a few times. The gene calls are TRBV3-1 and TRBJ1-1, with a tentative D call TRBD1 (5 bases). V gave up 0 bases and J gave up 4 bases, with 15 bases separating them. Germline V gives CDR1 LGHDT, CDR2 YNNKEL (reference sequence). The CDR3 has 16 residues. The CDR3 sequence is CASSQETDWRGTEAFF. The DNA for the CDR3 is TGTGCCAGCAGCCAAGAGACAGATTGGAGGGGCACTGAAGCTTTCTTT.

The chain combines TRBV5-4 with TRBJ2-2; possible D gene TRBD1, 6 bases. From germline, CDR1 is SGHNT and CDR2 YYREEE (reference sequence). The CDR3 totals 15 residues. V lost 5 bases and J lost 0, with 11 bases in between. Here the CDR3 DNA reads TGTGCCAGCAGGTCGGACAGTACGAACACCGGGGAGCTGTTTTTT. Translated, it gives CASRSDSTNTGELFF.

This clonotype showed up just a few times. The chain has TRBV6-5 and TRBJ1-2; 10 bases are shared with TRBD1. V dropped 2 bases and J dropped 5; count of bases not matched to a gene: 2. CDR3 size: 14 residues. From germline, CDR1 is MNHEY and CDR2 SVGAGI. CDR3 DNA: TGTGCCAGCAGTTACGGGGGACAGGGGTATGGCTACACCTTC. Its protein product is CASSYGGQGYGYTF.

This chain uses TRBV24-1 with TRBJ2-1; D uncertain. The length of the CDR3 is 12 residues. With 7 bases removed from V and 4 bases from J, the gap between germline ends came to 7 bases. The V gene's germline CDR1 is KGHDR and CDR2 SFDVKD. The CDR3 sequence is CATSSAYNEQFF. The CDR3 DNA follows: TGTGCCACCAGCAGCGCTTACAATGAGCAGTTCTTC.

This chain links TRBV6-1 with TRBJ1-5, with D unresolved. Germline V gene data show CDR1 as MNHNS and CDR2 as SASEGT. V was pared by 1 base and J by 0 bases, with 7 bases between. This CDR3 region has 15 residues. The CDR3 protein is CASSEVGYSNQPQHF. CDR3 bases: TGTGCCAGCAGTGAAGTGGGGTATAGCAATCAGCCCCAGCATTTT.

V and J are TRBV5-1 and TRBJ2-3; TRBD2 is a possible D gene (6 bases). V lost 3 bases to trimming and J lost 2 bases, with 19 bases between them. The CDR3 spans 17 residues. The germline V gene encodes CDR1 SGHRS and CDR2 YFSETQ. Written as DNA, the CDR3 is TGCGCCAGCAGCTCCTCGGGACTTTTCCAACTCACAGATACGCAGTATTTT. It translates to CASSSSGLFQLTDTQYF.

The V and J genes are TRBV20-1 and TRBJ1-6; D is unresolved. The CDR3 totals 15 residues. The germline CDR1 and CDR2 sequences are DFQATT and SNEGSKA (reference sequence). Trimming pared 5 bases from V and 7 bases from J, leaving 18 bases between. The chain's CDR3 is CSAGTRTARNSPLHF. DNA of the CDR3: TGCAGTGCTGGCACCCGGACCGCTAGAAATTCACCCCTCCACTTT.